The 31 T cell receptor beta chains below all came from one sample that was sequenced in a study of blood T cell repertoires in COVID-19. Libraries were prepared by immunoSEQ multiplex PCR; TCRdb keeps only in-frame clonotypes and omits some of them. The sample contains 120,000 to 150,000 clones, roughly 81% of which appear only once. Sequencing used peripheral blood. The receptor set was obtained from a human donor with acute or convalescent COVID-19. The donor label of this sample is uncertain.

The chain joins TRBV7-2 to TRBJ1-1; the D is unclear. V shed 2 bases and J shed 0 bases, with 10 bases lying between them. Germline V gene lookup returns CDR1 SGHTA and CDR2 FQGNSA. The CDR3 length is 15 residues. The CDR3 here is CASSLPETMNTEAFF. CDR3 nucleotide sequence: TGTGCCAGCAGCTTACCGGAGACCATGAACACTGAAGCTTTCTTT.

This rearrangement joins TRBV6-1 to TRBJ1-4; TRBD1 is a possible D gene (6 bases). Germline CDR1 reads MNHNS; CDR2 reads SASEGT. The CDR3 is 13 residues long. The V end was cut by 6 bases, the J end by 6 bases, with 11 bases between. The CDR3 sequence: CASRRGGDEKLFF. CDR3 sequence (DNA): TGTGCCAGCAGGCGAGGGGGGGATGAAAAACTGTTTTTT.

V and J are TRBV6-4 and TRBJ2-5; TRBD2 might be the D (5 bases). The V and J ends lost 3 bases and 8 bases respectively, with 19 bases between them. The CDR3 is made up of 15 amino acids. In germline, CDR1 is MRHNA, CDR2 SNTAGT. Written as DNA, the CDR3 is TGTGCCAGCAGTGAAGGTGCGGAGGCCGGGCGTACCCAGTACTTC. Translated: CASSEGAEAGRTQYF.

The chain links TRBV30 to TRBJ1-1, with 9 bases that match TRBD1. The CDR3 length is 13 residues. Germline assignment: CDR1 GTSNPN and CDR2 SVGIG (reference sequence). Trimming cost V 4 bases and J 8 bases; bases outside gene matches: 8. DNA of the CDR3: TGTGCCTGGAAACGACAGGGGGGGGCCGAAGCTTTCTTT. Encoded protein: CAWKRQGGAEAFF.

With respect to this clone: Other DNA sequences in this specimen translate into the identical CDR3. V usage is TRBV11-3 and J usage is TRBJ2-2, with 8 positions matching TRBD1. Germline V CDR1 and CDR2: SGHNT, YENEEA. The CDR3 length is 17 residues. After removal of 3 bases from V and 4 bases from J, the junction contained 10 bases not matched to a gene. CDR3 in DNA: TGTGCCAGCAGCTTGGGGACCGGGACAGGCGTCACCGGGGAGCTGTTTTTT. It encodes CASSLGTGTGVTGELFF.

The J gene is TRBJ1-1, the V gene TRBV7-2; D call uncertain. V was cut by 3 bases and J by 0 bases, with 8 bases left in between. Germline loops: CDR1 SGHTA, CDR2 FQGNSA. CDR3 length: 14 residues. The CDR3 spells CASSFSYLNTEAFF. CDR3 nucleotides: TGTGCCAGCAGCTTCTCTTACTTGAACACTGAAGCTTTCTTT.

This rearrangement joins TRBV5-4 to TRBJ2-1; 9 bases line up with TRBD1. The J segment lost 3 bases and the V segment lost 5 bases, leaving 6 bases of the junction unmatched. This CDR3 is 15 amino acids long. Germline V gene lookup returns CDR1 SGHNT and CDR2 YYREEE (reference sequence). CDR3 in DNA: TGTGCCAGCAGAGAGGGACAGGGTATCTACAATGAGCAGTTCTTC. Its translation: CASREGQGIYNEQFF. The variable domain in full, with the rest retrieved from reference TRBV5-4 and TRBJ2-1, is ETGVTQSPTHLIKTRGQQVTLRCSSQSGHNTVSWYQQALGQGPQFIFQYYREEENGRGNFPPRFSGLQFPNYSSELNVNALELDDSALYLCASREGQGIYNEQFFGPGTRLTVL.

V gene TRBV4-3 combines with J gene TRBJ1-5; 7 bases match TRBD1. CDR3 length: 15 residues. Germline values: CDR1 LGHNA, CDR2 YSLEER. J lost 7 bases, V lost 0 bases, and 6 bases had no gene match. The CDR3 nucleotides read TGCGCCAGCAGCCAAGATGAAGGGGGCAGACAGCCCCAGCATTTT. Protein product: CASSQDEGGRQPQHF.

This clone was seen a few times. This sequence joins TRBV3-1 (or the pseudogene TRBV3-2) and TRBJ1-5; 7 bases fit TRBD1. Germline values: CDR1 LGHDT, CDR2 YNNKEL (reference sequence). V was pared by 4 bases and J by 4 bases, with 10 bases of the junction left unmatched. The CDR3 loop spans 16 amino acids. The CDR3: CASSPTLPTGNQPQHF. As DNA, the CDR3 is TGTGCCAGCAGCCCGACGCTCCCGACAGGGAATCAGCCCCAGCATTTT.

The V gene is TRBV24-1, the J gene TRBJ1-1; unclear D gene. Deletions cut 4 bases from V and 12 bases from J, with 14 bases between. CDR1 is KGHDR, CDR2 SFDVKD, per germline. There are 12 residues in the CDR3. CDR3 sequence (DNA): TGTGCCACCAGTGACCCCGACGAGACAACTTTCTTT. Protein: CATSDPDETTFF.

V and J are TRBV14 and TRBJ2-2; no definite D call. Germline CDR1 reads SGHDN; CDR2 reads FVKESK. V shed 4 bases and J shed 0 bases, with 12 bases lying between them. The CDR3 runs 16 residues. The CDR3 loop reads CASSRVRGSNTGELFF. The CDR3 DNA reads TGTGCCAGCAGCCGGGTGCGAGGCTCGAACACCGGGGAGCTGTTTTTT.

V usage is TRBV27 and J usage is TRBJ2-5; TRBD1 matches 7 bases. The CDR3 runs to 13 residues. V gave up 8 bases and J gave up 5 bases; unmatched junction bases: 8. Germline CDR1 reads MNHEY; CDR2 reads SMNVEV (reference sequence). The CDR3 here is CASGETGRETQYF. The CDR3 bases are TGTGCCAGCGGGGAGACAGGGCGCGAGACCCAGTACTTC.

The gene calls are TRBV4-3 and TRBJ2-2, with D perhaps TRBD2 (6 bases). Germline-derived CDR1 and CDR2 are LGHNA and YSLEER. The ends were cut back, 1 base at V and 6 bases at J, with 12 bases in the middle. CDR3 size: 15 residues. The CDR3 here is CASSQGASVAGELFF. The CDR3 bases are TGCGCCAGCAGCCAAGGCGCTAGCGTCGCCGGGGAGCTGTTTTTT.

The CDR3 coding sequence is TGTGCCAGCAGCTTAACGCGCGGGAGGGGCCGGGATACGCAGTATTTT. It encodes CASSLTRGRGRDTQYF. V and J are TRBV7-3 and TRBJ2-3, with 9 bases lining up with TRBD2. There are 16 residues in the CDR3. Trimming took 0 bases from V and 6 from J; bases not matched to a gene: 7. Germline V gene data show CDR1 as SGHTA and CDR2 as FQGTGA. Based on the CDR3 plus reference TRBV7-3 and TRBJ2-3, the full variable domain is GAGVSQTPSNKVTEKGKYVELRCDPISGHTALYWYRQSLGQGPEFLIYFQGTGAADDSGLPNDRFFAVRPEGSVSTLKIQRTERGDSAVYLCASSLTRGRGRDTQYFGPGTRLTVL.

This chain links TRBV19 with TRBJ1-1; D gene uncertain. Germline V lookup: CDR1 LNHDA, CDR2 SQIVND (reference sequence). The germline V and J ends were trimmed by 10 bases and 1 base, with 13 bases remaining between them. This CDR3 has 13 residues. The CDR3: CATRWLGNTEAFF. As DNA, the CDR3 is TGTGCCACGAGGTGGCTGGGGAACACTGAAGCTTTCTTT.

The genes are TRBV15 and TRBJ1-5; D is undetermined. The CDR3 is made up of 14 amino acids. Trimming took off 0 bases at V and 4 bases at J, with 7 bases between the two ends. Germline CDR1 LNHNV, CDR2 YYDKDF (reference sequence). CDR3 DNA sequence: TGTGCCACCAGCAGAGATCCCGGGAATCAGCCCCAGCATTTT. Translating it yields CATSRDPGNQPQHF. The variable domain in full, with the rest retrieved from reference TRBV15 and TRBJ1-5, is DAMVIQNPRYQVTQFGKPVTLSCSQTLNHNVMYWYQQKSSQAPKLLFHYYDKDFNNEADTPDNFQSRRPNTSFCFLDIRSPGLGDTAMYLCATSRDPGNQPQHFGDGTRLSIL.

The rearrangement joins TRBV6-5 to TRBJ1-5; 8 positions match TRBD1. The CDR3 is 15 residues long. V dropped 7 bases and J dropped 0; count of bases not matched to a gene: 5. Germline V gene data show CDR1 as MNHEY and CDR2 as SVGAGI. The CDR3: CASNRQGASNQPQHF. The CDR3 DNA sequence: TGTGCCAGCAATCGGCAGGGGGCTAGCAATCAGCCCCAGCATTTT.

V is TRBV27 and J is TRBJ1-5; no firm D call. CDR3 size: 14 residues. Germline V gives CDR1 MNHEY, CDR2 SMNVEV (reference sequence). Trimming took off 2 bases at V and 2 bases at J, with 7 bases between the two ends. The CDR3 nucleotides are TGTGCCAGCAGTTTACAAGGAGGCAATCAGCCCCAGCATTTT. Translated: CASSLQGGNQPQHF.

The V and J genes are TRBV12-5 and TRBJ1-1; D is ambiguous. The germline V gene has CDR1 LGHNT and CDR2 FRNRAP. The CDR3 is made up of 12 amino acids. V lost 6 bases to trimming and J lost 9 bases, with 14 bases between them. The CDR3 reads CASGTSRWQAFF. CDR3 in DNA: TGTGCTAGTGGGACCTCTAGGTGGCAAGCTTTCTTT.

J is TRBJ2-7 and V is TRBV29-1, with 8 bases aligning to TRBD2. Germline V lookup: CDR1 SQVTM, CDR2 ANQGSEA. The CDR3 runs 14 residues. V was clipped by 6 bases and J by 2 bases; unmatched bases: 9. This CDR3 is CSVNREGLTYEQYF. The CDR3 DNA is TGCAGCGTCAATCGGGAGGGCCTCACCTACGAGCAGTACTTC.

The J gene is TRBJ1-2, the V gene TRBV5-6; possibly TRBD1 for D (6 bases). From germline, CDR1 is SGHDT and CDR2 YYEEEE. This CDR3 is 15 amino acids long. V lost 2 bases and J lost 0, with 11 bases in between. The CDR3 loop reads CASSFRDTANYGYTF. The CDR3 nucleotides read TGTGCCAGCAGCTTCCGGGACACAGCTAACTATGGCTACACCTTC.

V gene TRBV7-3 combines with J gene TRBJ2-1; 14 nucleotides line up with TRBD2. The germline V gene encodes CDR1 SGHTA and CDR2 FQGTGA. The CDR3 covers 21 residues. The V segment lost 0 bases and the J segment 4 bases; nucleotides outside the gene matches: 14. DNA for the CDR3: TGTGCCAGCAGCTTAACGGCGCAGACGGGACTAGCGGGAGACAGGTACAATGAGCAGTTCTTC. Its protein product is CASSLTAQTGLAGDRYNEQFF. The full variable domain, rest sourced from reference TRBV7-3 and TRBJ2-1, is GAGVSQTPSNKVTEKGKYVELRCDPISGHTALYWYRQSLGQGPEFLIYFQGTGAADDSGLPNDRFFAVRPEGSVSTLKIQRTERGDSAVYLCASSLTAQTGLAGDRYNEQFFGPGTRLTVL.

This clone was found once. The chain links TRBV5-5 to TRBJ1-5, with unresolved D. In germline, CDR1 is SGHKS, CDR2 YYEKEE (reference sequence). The CDR3 length is 15 residues. V dropped 0 bases and J dropped 6 bases, with 13 bases sitting between them. The CDR3 coding sequence is TGTGCCAGCAGCTTGGCGGCAGTAGCCGGTCAGCCCCAGCATTTT. It specifies CASSLAAVAGQPQHF. Filled out from reference TRBV5-5 and TRBJ1-5, the complete variable domain reads DAGVTQSPTHLIKTRGQQVTLRCSPISGHKSVSWYQQVLGQGPQFIFQYYEKEERGRGNFPDRFSARQFPNYSSELNVNALLLGDSALYLCASSLAAVAGQPQHFGDGTRLSIL.

This clone was observed a few times. The chain employs TRBV15 and TRBJ1-3; no definite D call. Trimming left V 0 bases short and J 1 base short, with 7 bases between. The V gene's germline CDR1 is LNHNV and CDR2 YYDKDF (reference sequence). The length of the CDR3 is 15 residues. The CDR3 sequence: CATSRERASGNTIYF. The CDR3 nucleotides are TGTGCCACCAGCAGAGAGAGGGCTTCTGGAAACACCATATATTTT.

The V gene is TRBV5-1, the J gene TRBJ2-7; D is ambiguous. This CDR3 is 14 amino acids long. Germline V gene data show CDR1 as SGHRS and CDR2 as YFSETQ. V dropped 0 bases and J dropped 3 bases, with 10 bases sitting between them. For the CDR3, the DNA is TGCGCCAGCAGCTTGGATGTCGCGGTCTACGAGCAGTACTTC. Amino acid sequence: CASSLDVAVYEQYF.

This clone was observed a few times. The chain combines TRBV6-5 with TRBJ1-4, with 10 bases that match TRBD1. The ends lost 6 bases at V and 8 bases at J; junction bases unmatched: 9. The length of the CDR3 is 15 residues. Germline V gene data show CDR1 as MNHEY and CDR2 as SVGAGI. CDR3 loop: CASRHRQGAWEKLFF. The CDR3 region has the DNA TGTGCCAGCAGGCACCGACAGGGGGCTTGGGAAAAACTGTTTTTT.

The chain carries TRBV7-6 and TRBJ1-1, with D hard to call. The germline V gene has CDR1 SGHVS and CDR2 FNYEAQ. The CDR3 runs 15 residues. Trimming left V 0 bases short and J 0 bases short, with 8 bases between. The CDR3 region has the DNA TGTGCCAGCAGCTTAGCAGAACACATGAACACTGAAGCTTTCTTT. Translating it yields CASSLAEHMNTEAFF.

The gene calls are TRBV7-9 and TRBJ2-4; 9 positions match TRBD1. The V gene end was trimmed by 4 bases and the J gene end by 16 bases; junction bases not matched to a gene: 11. CDR3 length equals 13 residues. Germline CDR1 and CDR2: SEHNR and FQNEAQ (reference sequence). The CDR3 DNA is TGTGCCAGCAGCTCTGGACAGGGGTTTCGATACTACTTC. Its translation: CASSSGQGFRYYF.

The chain combines TRBV28 with TRBJ2-3; no firm D call. CDR1 and CDR2 (germline): MDHEN, SYDVKM. This CDR3 contains 13 residues. The V end was cut by 6 bases, the J end by 0 bases, with 7 bases between. The CDR3 loop is CASSDSSTDTQYF. CDR3 DNA: TGTGCCAGCAGCGACTCGAGCACAGATACGCAGTATTTT.

The rearrangement uses TRBV19 and TRBJ1-2; possibly TRBD1 for D (6 bases). Per the germline V gene, CDR1 is LNHDA and CDR2 is SQIVND (reference sequence). This CDR3 spans 15 amino acids. Trimming shortened V by 7 bases and J by 4 bases, and 19 bases separated the two germline ends. As DNA, the CDR3 is TGTGCCAGTACTCCCACAGGGAATTCCCCCTATGGCTACACCTTC. The encoded protein is CASTPTGNSPYGYTF. Based on the CDR3 plus reference TRBV19 and TRBJ1-2, the full variable domain is DGGITQSPKYLFRKEGQNVTLSCEQNLNHDAMYWYRQDPGQGLRLIYYSQIVNDFQKGDIAEGYSVSREKKESFPLTVTSAQKNPTAFYLCASTPTGNSPYGYTFGSGTRLTVV.

This chain joins TRBV28 and TRBJ1-1; D gene uncertain. V gave up 4 bases and J gave up 4 bases, with 16 bases separating them. The CDR3 contains 15 residues. Per germline, CDR1 MDHEN and CDR2 SYDVKM. CDR3 region: CASSSPAGGGTEAFF. Written as DNA, the CDR3 is TGTGCCAGCAGTTCCCCCGCGGGAGGTGGCACTGAAGCTTTCTTT.